Each of the 31 T cell receptor beta chains below was sequenced from the same sample in a study of T cells in tuberculosis. Generated by immunoSEQ multiplex PCR, the TCRdb table keeps only in-frame clones and is missing some. The table includes tens of thousands of clones, approximately 90% detected once. Sequencing was performed on PBMCs. The receptors originated from a donor between 10 and 35 years old with latent tuberculosis or without tuberculosis infection. Some clones in this sample may be carry-over from other donors' samples.

The rearrangement links TRBV7-2 to TRBJ1-1; D is uncertain. There are 14 residues in the CDR3. Looked up from germline, CDR1 is SGHTA and CDR2 is FQGNSA. The V end was cut by 1 base, the J end by 10 bases, with 16 bases between. The CDR3, as DNA: TGTGCCAGCAGCTTAGGCCACTCGGGAGGTGGAGCTTTCTTT. It encodes CASSLGHSGGGAFF.

The chain links TRBV27 to TRBJ2-7, with D perhaps matching TRBD1 (5 bases). Germline CDR1 MNHEY, CDR2 SMNVEV (reference sequence). Deletions cut 2 bases from V and 2 bases from J, with 13 bases between. The CDR3 has 15 residues. The CDR3 sequence is CASSLKLAGTYEQYF. CDR3 DNA sequence: TGTGCCAGCAGTTTAAAATTGGCAGGGACCTACGAGCAGTACTTC.

This clone rates as medium-sized. The chain links TRBV2 to TRBJ1-4; D gene ambiguous. The V gene's germline CDR1 is SNHLY and CDR2 FYNNEI. The CDR3 is 14 amino acids. V dropped 6 bases and J dropped 0 bases, with 8 bases sitting between them. The CDR3 DNA sequence: TGTGCCAGCAGCCTCGGGGCAACTAATGAAAAACTGTTTTTT. This sequence encodes CASSLGATNEKLFF. Together with reference TRBV2 and TRBJ1-4, the CDR3 gives the full variable domain: EPEVTQTPSHQVTQMGQEVILRCVPISNHLYFYWYRQILGQKVEFLVSFYNNEISEKSEIFDDQFSVERPDGSNFTLKIRSTKLEDSAMYFCASSLGATNEKLFFGSGTQLSVL.

The chain couples TRBV9 to TRBJ1-2; D is perhaps TRBD1 (6 bases). This CDR3 is 12 amino acids long. V was trimmed by 2 bases and J by 7 bases, leaving 9 bases between them. Germline V lookup: CDR1 SGDLS, CDR2 YYNGEE. Here the CDR3 reads CASSVGGSGYTF. DNA of the CDR3: TGTGCCAGCAGCGTTGGGGGCTCTGGCTACACCTTC.

The chain links TRBV11-2 to TRBJ1-3; D not resolved. The CDR3 sequence is 14 residues long. Trimming stripped 5 bases from V and 3 bases from J, with 11 bases between. The germline CDR1 and CDR2 sequences are SGHAT and FQNNGV. CDR3 DNA sequence: TGTGCCAGCAGCCCAGGCTACGTTGGAAACACCATATATTTT. The encoded protein is CASSPGYVGNTIYF.

This chain uses TRBV2 with TRBJ2-7; TRBD2 matches at 7 bases. The trim removed 1 base at V and 5 bases at J, leaving 11 bases unmatched. The CDR3 has 16 residues. CDR1 and CDR2 (germline): SNHLY, FYNNEI. The CDR3 bases are TGTGCCAGCAGTGAAGTGGGCGGGAGCGGAAGGGACGAGCAGTACTTC. This gives the protein CASSEVGGSGRDEQYF.

J is TRBJ1-1 and V is TRBV6-5, with 7 bases lining up with TRBD1. The junction had 12 bases not matched to a gene; V was cut back by 2 bases and J by 9 bases. This CDR3 has 15 residues. Germline loops: CDR1 MNHEY, CDR2 SVGAGI. CDR3 bases: TGTGCCAGCAGTTACGGGACTGCGGGACAGTCCCAAGCTTTCTTT. Residues: CASSYGTAGQSQAFF.

The chain joins TRBV6-1 to TRBJ1-4; tentatively, D is TRBD1 (6 bases). There are 13 residues in the CDR3. Germline lookup yields CDR1 MNHNS and CDR2 SASEGT. Trimming pared 7 bases from V and 4 bases from J, leaving 10 bases between. The CDR3 bases are TGTGCCAGCAAGCCAGGGGATAATGAAAAACTGTTTTTT. It encodes CASKPGDNEKLFF.

The J gene is TRBJ2-2, the V gene TRBV6-1; 9 bases map to TRBD2. The germline gives CDR1 MNHNS, CDR2 SASEGT. J gave up 5 bases and V 3 bases, and 4 bases lay outside the gene matches. There are 15 residues in the CDR3. CDR3 sequence: CASSDGGRGTGELFF. The CDR3 DNA sequence: TGTGCCAGCAGTGACGGCGGGAGGGGTACCGGGGAGCTGTTTTTT.

This rearrangement joins TRBV4-1 to TRBJ2-1; TRBD2 matches at 9 bases. This CDR3 region has 15 residues. Germline CDR1 MGHRA, CDR2 YSYEKL. The ends lost 2 bases at V and 8 bases at J; junction bases unmatched: 7. The CDR3 here is CASSQTGTSFHEQFF. The CDR3, as DNA: TGCGCCAGCAGCCAAACCGGGACTAGCTTCCATGAGCAGTTCTTC.

V gene TRBV4-1 combines with J gene TRBJ2-7, with 12 bases matching TRBD2. Germline CDR1 MGHRA, CDR2 YSYEKL. The CDR3 loop spans 16 amino acids. The J segment lost 4 bases and the V segment lost 0 bases, leaving 4 bases of the junction unmatched. The CDR3 DNA reads as TGCGCCAGCAGCCAAGAAGGGACTAGCGGGTATTACGAGCAGTACTTC. Encoded protein: CASSQEGTSGYYEQYF.

V gene TRBV7-6 combines with J gene TRBJ1-5; no reliable D call. Germline values: CDR1 SGHVS, CDR2 FNYEAQ. The CDR3 contains 14 residues. The V gene lost 1 base and the J gene lost 4 bases, with 8 bases spanning the gap. The CDR3 region has the DNA TGTGCCAGCAGCTTAGTGGCGGGGAATCAGCCCCAGCATTTT. Its protein product is CASSLVAGNQPQHF.

The genes are TRBV5-4 and TRBJ1-1; the D gene is possibly TRBD1 (6 bases). The CDR3 loop spans 14 amino acids. Germline V gene data show CDR1 as SGHNT and CDR2 as YYREEE (reference sequence). V lost 2 bases and J 4 bases, leaving 12 bases between the germline ends. Written as DNA, the CDR3 is TGTGCCAGCAGCTTTCGTGGGGGCTCCACTGAAGCTTTCTTT. Encoded protein: CASSFRGGSTEAFF.

The rearrangement joins TRBV7-9 to TRBJ2-7; TRBD2 agrees at 11 bases. The length of the CDR3 is 15 residues. V was clipped by 5 bases and J by 4 bases; unmatched bases: 7. The germline CDR1 and CDR2 sequences are SEHNR and FQNEAQ (reference sequence). In nucleotides, the CDR3 is TGTGCCAGCAGCCCCGACCTAGCGGGAGGTTACGAGCAGTACTTC. Its translation: CASSPDLAGGYEQYF.

The chain is built from TRBV6-5 and TRBJ2-3; TRBD1 is a possible D gene (5 bases). Trimming left V 3 bases short and J 7 bases short, with 14 bases between. Germline V gene data show CDR1 as MNHEY and CDR2 as SVGAGI. The CDR3 sequence is 14 residues long. The DNA for the CDR3 is TGTGCCAGCAGTTATTCACAGGAGAGGAATACGCAGTATTTT. The encoded protein is CASSYSQERNTQYF.

V usage is TRBV28 and J usage is TRBJ1-2, with 7 bases matching TRBD1. The trim removed 11 bases at V and 4 bases at J, leaving 19 bases unmatched. Germline V gene lookup returns CDR1 MDHEN and CDR2 SYDVKM. The CDR3 covers 16 residues. The CDR3 DNA sequence: TGTGCCTCTGGGGGACAGACCTCCACCGGACTCTATGGCTACACCTTC. Its protein is CASGGQTSTGLYGYTF.

This chain links TRBV4-1 with TRBJ2-7; D remains ambiguous. V was pared by 0 bases and J by 2 bases, with 8 bases between. There are 14 residues in the CDR3. Germline lookup yields CDR1 MGHRA and CDR2 YSYEKL. The CDR3 protein is CASSQDLATYEQYF. The CDR3 nucleotides read TGCGCCAGCAGCCAAGATCTGGCCACCTACGAGCAGTACTTC.

This chain joins TRBV2 and TRBJ1-1; D ambiguous. Deletions cut 4 bases from V and 0 bases from J, with 9 bases between. CDR1 SNHLY and CDR2 FYNNEI come from the germline V gene. The CDR3 sequence is 14 residues long. CDR3 sequence (DNA): TGTGCCAGCAGTGCGGGTTTCCTGAACACTGAAGCTTTCTTT. It specifies CASSAGFLNTEAFF.

The chain employs TRBV7-9 and TRBJ1-4, with 8 bases that match TRBD1. Germline V CDR1 and CDR2: SEHNR, FQNEAQ (reference sequence). J was trimmed by 8 bases and V by 4 bases; bases with no gene match: 9. The CDR3 contains 15 residues. As DNA, the CDR3 is TGTGCCAGCAGCTACCCCGGACAGGGCGGGGAAAAACTGTTTTTT. This sequence encodes CASSYPGQGGEKLFF.

The chain has TRBV19 and TRBJ1-5; 9 bases are a match to TRBD1. Germline lookup yields CDR1 LNHDA and CDR2 SQIVND (reference sequence). J lost 4 bases, V lost 11 bases, and 18 bases had no gene match. This CDR3 region has 17 residues. This chain's CDR3 is CASNGGTGRISNQPQHF. CDR3 bases: TGTGCCTCTAATGGCGGGACAGGGCGAATATCAAATCAGCCCCAGCATTTT.

The gene calls are TRBV18 and TRBJ1-1; TRBD1 matches 7 bases. Germline CDR1 and CDR2: KGHSH and LQKENI. The V gene end was trimmed by 7 bases and the J gene end by 4 bases; junction bases not matched to a gene: 9. This CDR3 has 14 amino acids. In nucleotides, the CDR3 is TGTGCCAGCTGGGCTAACAGGGGTTCCACTGAAGCTTTCTTT. This encodes CASWANRGSTEAFF.

The V gene is TRBV5-1, the J gene TRBJ1-2; a possible D gene is TRBD1 (5 bases). The germline V gene encodes CDR1 SGHRS and CDR2 YFSETQ. Trimming took 4 bases from V and 3 from J, leaving 13 bases between them. CDR3 length equals 14 residues. For the CDR3, the DNA is TGCGCCAGCAGCACTAACACAGGAGACTATGGCTACACCTTC. Translation: CASSTNTGDYGYTF.

The chain employs TRBV4-1 and TRBJ1-1, with D hard to call. The CDR3 covers 12 residues. The V end was cut by 8 bases, the J end by 3 bases, with 10 bases between. Germline V gives CDR1 MGHRA, CDR2 YSYEKL. The CDR3 reads CASEGKDTEAFF. The CDR3 DNA reads as TGCGCCAGCGAGGGCAAGGACACTGAAGCTTTCTTT.

This chain joins TRBV7-9 and TRBJ2-1; TRBD2 matches 7 bases. The germline CDR1 and CDR2 sequences are SEHNR and FQNEAQ (reference sequence). The CDR3 runs to 17 residues. Germline trimming cut 5 bases from V and 0 bases from J; bases unmatched to any gene: 10. Here the CDR3 DNA reads TGTGCCAGCAGCCGCTATAGAGCGGGACGCTCCTACAATGAGCAGTTCTTC. This translates into CASSRYRAGRSYNEQFF.

The chain is built from TRBV6-5 and TRBJ1-1; 9 bases align to TRBD1. The V segment lost 7 bases and the J segment 4 bases; nucleotides outside the gene matches: 7. The CDR3 length is 14 residues. Germline values: CDR1 MNHEY, CDR2 SVGAGI. The CDR3 region has the DNA TGTGCCAGCAACCCCGGACAGGGGAGCACTGAAGCTTTCTTT. Protein sequence: CASNPGQGSTEAFF.

This rearrangement joins TRBV19 to TRBJ1-1; no reliable D call. This CDR3 contains 14 residues. In germline, CDR1 is LNHDA, CDR2 SQIVND (reference sequence). V was shortened by 0 bases and J by 9 bases, with 14 bases between the two germline ends. DNA for the CDR3: TGTGCCAGTAGTATAGATCAGGAGGAACCCAAAGCTTTCTTT. Protein: CASSIDQEEPKAFF.

V usage is TRBV27 and J usage is TRBJ1-2; 7 bases line up with TRBD1. This CDR3 comprises 15 residues. V lost 2 bases to trimming and J lost 5 bases; unmatched junction nucleotides: 8. Per germline, CDR1 MNHEY and CDR2 SMNVEV (reference sequence). CDR3 region: CASSLRPGTAYGYTF. The CDR3, as DNA: TGTGCCAGCAGTTTACGACCCGGGACAGCTTATGGCTACACCTTC.

The chain employs TRBV10-2 and TRBJ2-3, with 9 nucleotides matching TRBD2. V shed 8 bases, J shed 8 bases, and the junction held 14 bases outside the gene matches. CDR3 length: 15 amino acids. In germline, CDR1 is WSHSY, CDR2 SAAADI. Here the CDR3 DNA reads TGCGCCAGCCGCCTTGGGGCGGGGGGGCTGGGTACGCAGTATTTT. Translation: CASRLGAGGLGTQYF.

The chain uses TRBV19 and TRBJ2-7; 7 bases agree with TRBD1. The CDR3 contains 16 residues. Germline V lookup: CDR1 LNHDA, CDR2 SQIVND (reference sequence). V shed 3 bases and J 1 base; nucleotides not matched to a gene: 9. This CDR3 reads CASSIGQVRGSYEQYF. The CDR3 region has the DNA TGTGCCAGTAGTATTGGACAGGTTCGAGGTTCCTACGAGCAGTACTTC.

V gene TRBV11-2 combines with J gene TRBJ1-5; D is unclear. The germline V gene has CDR1 SGHAT and CDR2 FQNNGV. This CDR3 contains 13 residues. The V and J ends lost 4 bases and 2 bases respectively, with 6 bases between them. The CDR3 protein is CASSSRGNQPQHF. In nucleotides, the CDR3 is TGTGCCAGCAGCTCTCGGGGCAATCAGCCCCAGCATTTT.

This chain connects TRBV5-5 to TRBJ1-2; maybe TRBD1 (5 bases). The CDR3 is 15 amino acids. Trimming pared 1 base from V and 4 bases from J, leaving 14 bases between. CDR1 and CDR2 (germline): SGHKS, YYEKEE (reference sequence). For the CDR3, the DNA is TGTGCCAGCAGCTTGTCACCGGGGGAGACCTATGGCTACACCTTC. This codes for CASSLSPGETYGYTF. The full variable domain, its missing parts supplied by reference TRBV5-5 and TRBJ1-2, is DAGVTQSPTHLIKTRGQQVTLRCSPISGHKSVSWYQQVLGQGPQFIFQYYEKEERGRGNFPDRFSARQFPNYSSELNVNALLLGDSALYLCASSLSPGETYGYTFGSGTRLTVV.